Shown below are 21 T cell receptor beta chains from a single sample sequenced in a study of response to subunit inactivated influenza vaccine. TCRdb reprocessed the RT-PCR reads with MiXCR, giving one entry per CDR3 protein. The data show fewer than 700,000 distinct CDR3 sequences, with 10% to 15% seen just once and roughly 14% held by the top ten. Sample: PBMCs from blood, taken roughly 48 days after vaccination. These TCRs come from a man in his forties or fifties who received an inactivated influenza vaccine.

This clonotype has more than one count but fewer than ten. The chain links TRBV7-8 to TRBJ1-5; D uncertain. CDR1 and CDR2 (germline): SGHVS, FQNEAQ. The CDR3 spans 16 residues. V lost 1 base to trimming and J lost 2 bases, with 12 bases between them. The CDR3 loop reads CASSLVMSWGNQPQHF. CDR3 nucleotides: TGTGCCAGCAGCTTAGTGATGAGCTGGGGCAATCAGCCCCAGCATTTT. The variable domain in full, completed from reference TRBV7-8 and TRBJ1-5, reads GAGVSQSPRYKVAKRGQDVALRCDPISGHVSLFWYQQALGQGPEFLTYFQNEAQLDKSGLPSDRFFAERPEGSVSTLKIQRTQQEDSAVYLCASSLVMSWGNQPQHFGDGTRLSIL.

The DNA of the CDR3 is TGCAGTGCCCAGGGAGGGGGGGCTGGAGAGACCCAGTACTTC. It is translated as CSAQGGGAGETQYF. The gene calls are TRBV20-1 and TRBJ2-5; D is perhaps TRBD2 (7 bases). Germline CDR1 DFQATT, CDR2 SNEGSKA (reference sequence). This CDR3 is built from 14 residues. Trimming shortened V by 6 bases and J by 4 bases, and 18 bases separated the two germline ends.

The table lists this clonotype with many counts. The CDR3 nucleotides are TGTGCCAGCAGTTTTAGAGGTGGCACACGGGGAGAGCAGTTCTTC. Translating it yields CASSFRGGTRGEQFF. The J gene is TRBJ2-1, the V gene TRBV12-3 or TRBV12-4; the D gene is possibly TRBD2 (5 bases). The CDR3 totals 15 residues. The germline V and J ends were trimmed by 3 bases and 10 bases, with 19 bases remaining between them.

The CDR3 sequence: CSAFALQETQYF. The CDR3 DNA is TGCAGTGCTTTTGCGCTCCAAGAGACCCAGTACTTC. The chain carries TRBV20-1 and TRBJ2-5, with D unclear. In germline, CDR1 is DFQATT, CDR2 SNEGSKA (reference sequence). Trimming left V 5 bases short and J 1 base short, with 8 bases between. The length of the CDR3 is 12 residues.

This clonotype was seen a handful of times. This rearrangement joins TRBV12-3 or TRBV12-4 to TRBJ2-3; no firm D call. The length of the CDR3 is 17 residues. V was cut by 5 bases and J by 0 bases, with 18 bases left in between. The CDR3 nucleotides are TGTGCCAGCAGTCGCGCGTCCGTGGGTGCTAGCACAGATACGCAGTATTTT. Translating it yields CASSRASVGASTDTQYF.

This clonotype was recorded many times. The chain carries TRBV27 and TRBJ2-2; D is ambiguous. The CDR3 is 12 amino acids. Trimming cost V 8 bases and J 4 bases, with 8 bases left between them. Germline-derived CDR1 and CDR2 are MNHEY and SMNVEV (reference sequence). The CDR3: CASSSFTGELFF. The CDR3, as DNA: TGTGCCAGCTCATCGTTCACCGGGGAGCTGTTTTTT.

The chain carries TRBV18 and TRBJ2-3, with 8 bases aligning to TRBD1. V shed 1 base and J 2 bases; nucleotides not matched to a gene: 17. Germline V gene sequence: CDR1 KGHSH, CDR2 LQKENI. The CDR3 contains 20 residues. Here the CDR3 reads CASSPRGVRGPPVATDTQYF. As DNA, the CDR3 is TGTGCCAGCTCACCACGAGGAGTCAGGGGGCCACCAGTAGCCACAGATACGCAGTATTTT. Together with reference TRBV18 and TRBJ2-3, the CDR3 gives the full variable domain: NAGVMQNPRHLVRRRGQEARLRCSPMKGHSHVYWYRQLPEEGLKFMVYLQKENIIDESGMPKERFSAEFPKEGPSILRIQQVVRGDSAAYFCASSPRGVRGPPVATDTQYFGPGTRLTVL.

V and J are TRBV18 and TRBJ1-3; D unclear. Trimming cost V 2 bases and J 0 bases, with 8 bases left between them. CDR3 size: 15 residues. Germline assignment: CDR1 KGHSH and CDR2 LQKENI. CDR3 residues: CASSPGVSSGNTIYF. The CDR3, as DNA: TGTGCCAGCTCACCAGGTGTGTCCTCTGGAAACACCATATATTTT. The full variable domain, rest sourced from reference TRBV18 and TRBJ1-3, is NAGVMQNPRHLVRRRGQEARLRCSPMKGHSHVYWYRQLPEEGLKFMVYLQKENIIDESGMPKERFSAEFPKEGPSILRIQQVVRGDSAAYFCASSPGVSSGNTIYFGEGSWLTVV.

This chain links TRBV16 with TRBJ2-1; possibly TRBD1 for D (6 bases). Germline V lookup: CDR1 KGHSY, CDR2 FQNENV. This CDR3 is built from 14 residues. V was trimmed by 1 base and J by 5 bases, leaving 9 bases between them. The CDR3 DNA reads as TGTGCCAGCAGCCAATGGGACAATAACAATGAGCAGTTCTTC. Its translation: CASSQWDNNNEQFF.

This clonotype was detected ten times or more. The chain combines TRBV5-1 with TRBJ1-1, with no clear D. The CDR3 has 13 residues. V was clipped by 0 bases and J by 7 bases, with 10 bases between them. Germline V gene lookup returns CDR1 SGHRS and CDR2 YFSETQ. The CDR3 loop is CASSLEPGDEAFF. The CDR3 nucleotides read TGCGCCAGCAGCTTGGAACCAGGTGATGAAGCTTTCTTT.

This clonotype was recorded at least ten times. The rearrangement joins TRBV12-3 or TRBV12-4 to TRBJ2-5; no firm D call. The length of the CDR3 is 11 residues. Trimming removed 6 bases from V and 4 bases from J, with 6 bases in between. The CDR3 spells CASSHGETQYF. The CDR3 DNA sequence: TGTGCCAGCAGCCACGGAGAGACCCAGTACTTC.

The chain recombines TRBV12-3 or TRBV12-4 with TRBJ1-3; D is unclear. V was cut by 4 bases and J by 4 bases, with 11 bases left in between. The CDR3 runs to 14 residues. CDR3 coding DNA: TGTGCCAGCAGTTCCACAGCGAAAGGAAACACCATATATTTT. Protein sequence: CASSSTAKGNTIYF.

The chain uses TRBV12-3 or TRBV12-4 and TRBJ2-2, with 8 bases that match TRBD1. The CDR3 loop spans 14 amino acids. V lost 4 bases and J lost 7; bases outside the gene matches: 5. CDR3 loop: CASSSTTGVGELFF. CDR3 sequence (DNA): TGTGCCAGCAGTTCCACGACAGGGGTCGGGGAGCTGTTTTTT.

This clonotype has more than one count but fewer than ten. This sequence joins TRBV6-1 and TRBJ2-7; a possible D gene is TRBD1 (7 bases). With 6 bases removed from V and 6 bases from J, the gap between germline ends came to 30 bases. The CDR3 loop spans 18 amino acids. In germline, CDR1 is MNHNS, CDR2 SASEGT. CDR3 sequence (DNA): TGTGCCAGCAGCCGGGGGACAGTCCTCACCACCCTCTACGGCGAGCAGTACTTC. Residues: CASSRGTVLTTLYGEQYF.

This clonotype was counted between two and nine times. The genes are TRBV15 and TRBJ1-2; D is unresolved. This CDR3 has 13 amino acids. Germline-derived CDR1 and CDR2 are LNHNV and YYDKDF (reference sequence). V gave up 2 bases and J gave up 6 bases, with 10 bases separating them. CDR3 nucleotide sequence: TGTGCCACCAGCAGACCCCTTGGGGATGGCTACACCTTC. Residues: CATSRPLGDGYTF.

A few counts support this clonotype. The rearrangement links TRBV24-1 to TRBJ2-1; D is undetermined. V was shortened by 5 bases and J by 2 bases, with 0 bases between the two germline ends. The CDR3 length is 11 residues. Germline CDR1 is KGHDR and CDR2 is SFDVKD. The CDR3: CATSAYNEQFF. CDR3 in DNA: TGTGCCACCAGTGCCTACAATGAGCAGTTCTTC.

CDR3 nucleotides: TGTGCCATCAGTGTCGGCAGGGAGAACTATGGCTACACCTTC. Encoded protein: CAISVGRENYGYTF. This sequence joins TRBV10-3 and TRBJ1-2; possible D gene TRBD1, 5 bases. Germline-derived CDR1 and CDR2 are ENHRY and SYGVKD. The CDR3 consists of 14 residues. V was pared by 4 bases and J by 2 bases, with 11 bases between.

There are a few counts of this clonotype. The gene calls are TRBV5-1 and TRBJ1-2; possibly TRBD1 for D (5 bases). V lost 4 bases, J lost 4 bases, and 17 bases lay in between. This CDR3 region has 15 residues. Germline CDR1 and CDR2: SGHRS and YFSETQ. CDR3: CASSGDSASFYGYTF. CDR3 DNA sequence: TGCGCCAGCAGCGGGGACTCTGCCTCCTTCTATGGCTACACCTTC.

This clonotype appeared a few times. The CDR3 here is CASSLDTGLYGYTF. Written as DNA, the CDR3 is TGCGCCAGCAGCTTGGACACAGGGCTCTATGGCTACACCTTC. V usage is TRBV5-1 and J usage is TRBJ1-2; weak D call: TRBD1 (6 bases). The CDR3 loop spans 14 amino acids. Trimming shortened V by 0 bases and J by 4 bases, and 10 bases separated the two germline ends. Per the germline V gene, CDR1 is SGHRS and CDR2 is YFSETQ.

This chain connects TRBV3-1 to TRBJ2-5; tentative D call: TRBD2 (6 bases). CDR1 and CDR2 from the germline V gene are LGHDT and YNNKEL (reference sequence). This CDR3 comprises 19 residues. V lost 1 base to trimming and J lost 0 bases, with 21 bases between them. CDR3 in amino acids: CASSQGGKRTKWYQETQYF. CDR3 nucleotides: TGTGCCAGCAGCCAAGGAGGTAAACGGACTAAATGGTACCAAGAGACCCAGTACTTC.

The chain carries TRBV5-6 and TRBJ2-7, with 9 nucleotides matching TRBD1. With 2 bases clipped from V and 1 base from J, the junction kept 7 bases outside the gene matches. Per germline, CDR1 SGHDT and CDR2 YYEEEE. CDR3 length: 16 amino acids. The CDR3 bases are TGTGCCAGCAGCTTCGGTGGGACAGGGCTATCCTACGAGCAGTACTTC. Translation gives CASSFGGTGLSYEQYF.